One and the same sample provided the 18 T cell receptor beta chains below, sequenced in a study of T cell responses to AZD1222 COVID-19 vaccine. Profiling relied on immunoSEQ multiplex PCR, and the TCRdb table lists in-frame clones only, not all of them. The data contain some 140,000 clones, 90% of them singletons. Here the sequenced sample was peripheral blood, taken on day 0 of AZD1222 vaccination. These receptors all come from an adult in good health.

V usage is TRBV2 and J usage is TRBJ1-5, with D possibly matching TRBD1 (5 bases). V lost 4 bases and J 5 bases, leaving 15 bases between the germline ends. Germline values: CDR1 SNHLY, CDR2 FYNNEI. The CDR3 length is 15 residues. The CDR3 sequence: CASSGPGRDYQPQHF. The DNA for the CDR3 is TGTGCCAGCAGTGGCCCGGGACGGGACTATCAGCCCCAGCATTTT.

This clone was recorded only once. DNA of the CDR3: TGTGCCAGCAGTCCTCAGGGAACTGAAGCTTTCTTT. Amino acids: CASSPQGTEAFF. The chain links TRBV2 to TRBJ1-1, with a weak D call TRBD1 (5 bases). In germline, CDR1 is SNHLY, CDR2 FYNNEI. The CDR3 extends over 12 amino acids. V lost 5 bases to trimming and J lost 5 bases, with 9 bases between them.

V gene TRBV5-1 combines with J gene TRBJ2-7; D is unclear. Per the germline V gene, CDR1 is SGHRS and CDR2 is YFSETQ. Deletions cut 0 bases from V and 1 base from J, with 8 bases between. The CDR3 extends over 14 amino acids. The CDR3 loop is CASSLGAGSYEQYF. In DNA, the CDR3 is TGCGCCAGCAGCTTGGGAGCAGGATCCTACGAGCAGTACTTC.

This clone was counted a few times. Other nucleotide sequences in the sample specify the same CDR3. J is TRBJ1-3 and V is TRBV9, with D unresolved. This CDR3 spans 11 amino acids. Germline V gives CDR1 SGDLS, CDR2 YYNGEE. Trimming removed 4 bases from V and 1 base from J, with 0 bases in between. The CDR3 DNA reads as TGTGCCAGCAGCTCTGGAAACACCATATATTTT. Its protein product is CASSSGNTIYF. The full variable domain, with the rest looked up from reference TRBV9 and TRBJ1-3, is DSGVTQTPKHLITATGQRVTLRCSPRSGDLSVYWYQQSLDQGLQFLIQYYNGEERAKGNILERFSAQQFPDLHSELNLSSLELGDSALYFCASSSGNTIYFGEGSWLTVV.

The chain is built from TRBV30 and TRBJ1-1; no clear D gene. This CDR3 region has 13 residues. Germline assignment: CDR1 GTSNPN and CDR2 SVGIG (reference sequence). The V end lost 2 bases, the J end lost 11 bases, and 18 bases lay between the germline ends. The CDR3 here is CAWSPSGATTAFF. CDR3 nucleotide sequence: TGTGCCTGGAGTCCGTCAGGTGCAACGACGGCTTTCTTT. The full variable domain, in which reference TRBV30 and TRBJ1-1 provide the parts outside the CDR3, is SQTIHQWPATLVQPVGSPLSLECTVEGTSNPNLYWYRQAAGRGLQLLFYSVGIGQISSEVPQNLSASRPQDRQFILSSKKLLLSDSGFYLCAWSPSGATTAFFGQGTRLTVV.

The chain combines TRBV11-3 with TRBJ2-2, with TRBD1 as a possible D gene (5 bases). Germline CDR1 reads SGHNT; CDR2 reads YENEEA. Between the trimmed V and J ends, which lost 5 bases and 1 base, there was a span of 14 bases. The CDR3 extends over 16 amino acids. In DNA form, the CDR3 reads TGTGCCAGCAGCCCGCAAATAACAGGGAACACCGGGGAGCTGTTTTTT. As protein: CASSPQITGNTGELFF.

The CDR3 coding sequence is TGTGCCATCAGTGAGTCGAACGTTTCGGGTGAAAAACTGTTTTTT. Translation gives CAISESNVSGEKLFF. The J gene is TRBJ1-4, the V gene TRBV10-3; D call uncertain. The germline V gene encodes CDR1 ENHRY and CDR2 SYGVKD. This CDR3 has 15 residues. With 0 bases removed from V and 7 bases from J, the gap between germline ends came to 12 bases.

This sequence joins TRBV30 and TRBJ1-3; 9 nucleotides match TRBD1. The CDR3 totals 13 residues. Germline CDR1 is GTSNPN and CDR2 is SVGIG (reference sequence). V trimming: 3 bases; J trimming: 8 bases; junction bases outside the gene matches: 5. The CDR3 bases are TGTGCCTGGAGCCGGGACAGGGAGGACACCATATATTTT. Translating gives CAWSRDREDTIYF.

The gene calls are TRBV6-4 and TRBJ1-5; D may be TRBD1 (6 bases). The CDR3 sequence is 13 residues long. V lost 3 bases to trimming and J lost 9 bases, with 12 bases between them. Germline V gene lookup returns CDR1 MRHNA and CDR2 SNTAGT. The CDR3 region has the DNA TGTGCCAGCAGTGATGCTATAGGGGGGCCCCAGCATTTT. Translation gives CASSDAIGGPQHF.

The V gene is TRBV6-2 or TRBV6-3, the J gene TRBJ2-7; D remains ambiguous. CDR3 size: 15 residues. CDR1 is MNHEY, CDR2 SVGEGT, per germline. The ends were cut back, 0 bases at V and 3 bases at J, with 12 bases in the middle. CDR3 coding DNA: TGTGCCAGCAGTTACTCACCAGGCAGAGTCTACGAGCAGTACTTC. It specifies CASSYSPGRVYEQYF.

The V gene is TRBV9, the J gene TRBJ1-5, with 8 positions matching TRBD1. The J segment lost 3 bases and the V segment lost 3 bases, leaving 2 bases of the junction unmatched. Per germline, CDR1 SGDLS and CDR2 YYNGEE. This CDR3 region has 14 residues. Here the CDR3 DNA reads TGTGCCAGCAGCGCAGGGGGCGACAATCAGCCCCAGCATTTT. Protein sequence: CASSAGGDNQPQHF.

The CDR3 coding sequence is TGTGCCAGCAATGACGACAGGGGTCGTGGCTACACCTTC. Its translation: CASNDDRGRGYTF. The V and J genes are TRBV12-3 or TRBV12-4 and TRBJ1-2; 8 nucleotides align to TRBD1. The CDR3 consists of 13 residues. V lost 7 bases and J lost 7; bases outside the gene matches: 8.

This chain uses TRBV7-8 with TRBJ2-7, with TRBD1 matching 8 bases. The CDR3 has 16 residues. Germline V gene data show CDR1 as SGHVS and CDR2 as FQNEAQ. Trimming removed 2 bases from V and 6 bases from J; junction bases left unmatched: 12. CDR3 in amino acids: CASSLRNEDRGREQYF. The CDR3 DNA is TGTGCCAGCAGCTTAAGAAATGAAGACAGGGGTCGCGAGCAGTACTTC.

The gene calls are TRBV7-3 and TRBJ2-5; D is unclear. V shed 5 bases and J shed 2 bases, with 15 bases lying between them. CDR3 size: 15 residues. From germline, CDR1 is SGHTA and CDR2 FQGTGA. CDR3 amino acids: CASSPVVGFQETQYF. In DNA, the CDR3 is TGTGCCAGCAGCCCGGTCGTCGGTTTTCAAGAGACCCAGTACTTC.

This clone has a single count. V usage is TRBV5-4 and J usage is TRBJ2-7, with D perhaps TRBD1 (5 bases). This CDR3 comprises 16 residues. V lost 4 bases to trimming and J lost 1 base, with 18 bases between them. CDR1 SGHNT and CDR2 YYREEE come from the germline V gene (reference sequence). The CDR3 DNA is TGTGCCAGCAGCAGGGGTCTCACGCGATCGTCCTACGAGCAGTACTTC. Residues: CASSRGLTRSSYEQYF.

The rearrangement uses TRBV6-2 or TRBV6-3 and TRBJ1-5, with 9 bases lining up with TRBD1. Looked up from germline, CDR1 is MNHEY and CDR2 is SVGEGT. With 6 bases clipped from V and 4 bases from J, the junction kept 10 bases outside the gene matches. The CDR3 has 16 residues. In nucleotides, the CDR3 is TGTGCCAGCAGCCCCTACCCGGGACAGGGAAATCAGCCCCAGCATTTT. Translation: CASSPYPGQGNQPQHF.

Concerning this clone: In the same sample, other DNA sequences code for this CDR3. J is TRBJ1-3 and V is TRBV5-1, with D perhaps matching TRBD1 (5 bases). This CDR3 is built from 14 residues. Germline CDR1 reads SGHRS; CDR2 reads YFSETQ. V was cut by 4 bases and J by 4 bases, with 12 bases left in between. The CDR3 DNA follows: TGCGCCAGCAGCCTGGGGGGTTCGGGAAACACCATATATTTT. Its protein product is CASSLGGSGNTIYF.

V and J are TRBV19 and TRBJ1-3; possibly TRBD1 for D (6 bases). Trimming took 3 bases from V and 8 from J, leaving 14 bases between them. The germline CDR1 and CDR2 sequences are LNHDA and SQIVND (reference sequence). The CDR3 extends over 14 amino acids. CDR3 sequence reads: CASSIGGAGDTIYF. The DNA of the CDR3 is TGTGCCAGTAGTATTGGGGGGGCCGGGGACACCATATATTTT.